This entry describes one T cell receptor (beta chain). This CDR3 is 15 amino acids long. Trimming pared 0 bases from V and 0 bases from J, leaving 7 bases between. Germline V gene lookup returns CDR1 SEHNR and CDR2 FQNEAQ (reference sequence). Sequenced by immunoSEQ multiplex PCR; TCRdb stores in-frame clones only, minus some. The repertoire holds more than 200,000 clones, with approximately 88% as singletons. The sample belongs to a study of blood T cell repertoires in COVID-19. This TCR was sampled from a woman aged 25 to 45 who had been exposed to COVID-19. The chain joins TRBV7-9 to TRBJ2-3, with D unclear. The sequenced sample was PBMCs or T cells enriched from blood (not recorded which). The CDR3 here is CASSLASTSTDTQYF. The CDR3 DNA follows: TGTGCCAGCAGCTTAGCGTCTACTAGCACAGATACGCAGTATTTT.